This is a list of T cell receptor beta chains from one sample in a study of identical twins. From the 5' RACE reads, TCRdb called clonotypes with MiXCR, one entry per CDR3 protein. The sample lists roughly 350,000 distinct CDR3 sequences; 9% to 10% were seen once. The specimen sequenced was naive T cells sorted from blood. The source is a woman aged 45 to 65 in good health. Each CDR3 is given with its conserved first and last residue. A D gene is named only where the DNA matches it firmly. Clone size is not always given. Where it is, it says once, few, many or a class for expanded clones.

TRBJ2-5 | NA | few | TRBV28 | TGTGCCAGCAGTACTCCGATCCCGACAGCCCAAGAGACCCAGTACTTC | CASSTPIPTAQETQYF
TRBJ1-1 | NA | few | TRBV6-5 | TGTGCCAGCACCTACAGGTCCCTCACGGAAGCTTTCTTT | CASTYRSLTEAFF
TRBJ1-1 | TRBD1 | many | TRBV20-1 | TGCAGTGCTAGAGTCGGAGGGGGCCCTCTCGCTTTCTTT | CSARVGGGPLAFF
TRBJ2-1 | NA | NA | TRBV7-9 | TGTGCCAGCAGCCTCTTGGGGAGGGAGCAGTTCTTC | CASSLLGREQFF
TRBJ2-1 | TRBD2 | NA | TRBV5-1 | TGCGCCACCCAGTGGACTAGCGGGAGTTTCAATGAGCAGTTCTTC | CATQWTSGSFNEQFF
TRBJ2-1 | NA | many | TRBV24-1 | TGTGCCACCAGTGATTTTGGGGGGCGCGAGCAGTTCTTC | CATSDFGGREQFF
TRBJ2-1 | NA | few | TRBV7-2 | TGTGCCAGCAGCAAAGATAGCGGCAGGAGGTCAAATGAGCAGTTCTTC | CASSKDSGRRSNEQFF
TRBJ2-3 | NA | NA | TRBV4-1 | TGCGCCAGCAGCCCGACGCCAGCGGGTTGGCAGTATTTT | CASSPTPAGWQYF
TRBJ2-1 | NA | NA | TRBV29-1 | TGCAGCGTTGAAGGTTTAGGGGGACTAACCGGGACTAATACCTACAATGAGCAGTTCTTC | CSVEGLGGLTGTNTYNEQFF
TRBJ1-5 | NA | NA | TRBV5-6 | TGTGCCAGCAGCCGTTCCCATGAGGGCAATCAGCCCCAGCATTTT | CASSRSHEGNQPQHF
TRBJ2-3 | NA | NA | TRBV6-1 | TGTGCCAGCAAACCATTCCCATACACAGATACGCAGTATTTT | CASKPFPYTDTQYF
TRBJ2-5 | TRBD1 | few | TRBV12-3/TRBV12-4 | TGTGCCAGCAGCCGACAGGGTTGGGAGACCCAGTACTTC | CASSRQGWETQYF
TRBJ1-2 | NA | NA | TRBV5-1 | TGCGCCAGCAGACGTAGGGAGGAGAGGTATGGCTACACCTTC | CASRRREERYGYTF
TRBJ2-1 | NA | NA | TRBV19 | TGTGCCACCAGCCCTACTTACAATGAGCAGTTCTTC | CATSPTYNEQFF
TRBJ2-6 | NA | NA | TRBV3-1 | TGTGCCAGCAGCCAAGGTAGGGTTGGGGCCAACGTCCTGACTTTC | CASSQGRVGANVLTF
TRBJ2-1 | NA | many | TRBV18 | TGTGCCAGCTCACCACCGATAGCAAGGCAGATCAATGAGCAGTTCTTC | CASSPPIARQINEQFF
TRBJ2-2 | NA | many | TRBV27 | TGTGCCAGCAGTTTATCGCTGGTACCCGGGGAGCTGTTTTTT | CASSLSLVPGELFF
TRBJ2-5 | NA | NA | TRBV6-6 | TGTGCCAGCCCGGGGACGTCGTACCAAGAGACCCAGTACTTC | CASPGTSYQETQYF
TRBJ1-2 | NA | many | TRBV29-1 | TGCAGCGTTGGAATGGGGAACTATGGCTACACCTTC | CSVGMGNYGYTF
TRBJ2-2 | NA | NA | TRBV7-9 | TGTGCCAGCAGCTTAGGAGCAGGGATCACCGGGGAGCTGTTTTTT | CASSLGAGITGELFF
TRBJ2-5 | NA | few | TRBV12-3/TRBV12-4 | TGTGCCAGCGCAGAAGGCCTAATCGGGGAGACCCAGTACTTC | CASAEGLIGETQYF
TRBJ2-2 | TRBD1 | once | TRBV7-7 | TGTGCTAGCGCGAGGGGGCCCGGGGAGCTGTTTTTT | CASARGPGELFF
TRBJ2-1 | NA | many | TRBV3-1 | TGTGCCAGCAGCCACTGGGGAAATGAGCAGTTCTTC | CASSHWGNEQFF
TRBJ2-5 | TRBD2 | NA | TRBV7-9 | TGTGCCAGCAGCCAACCGGGGGGGCTAATCCAAGAGACCCAGTACTTC | CASSQPGGLIQETQYF
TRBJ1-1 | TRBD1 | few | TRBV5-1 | TGCGCCAGCAGCTACCGCCGGACAGGGATATACACTGAAGCTTTCTTT | CASSYRRTGIYTEAFF
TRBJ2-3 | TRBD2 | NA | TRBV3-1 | TGTGCCAGCAGCCCTCGGCTAGCGGGAGGGAGAGAAGATACGCAGTATTTT | CASSPRLAGGREDTQYF
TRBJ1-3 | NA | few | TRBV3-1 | TGTGCCAGCAGCCAAGATTGGGCGGGCACCATATATTTT | CASSQDWAGTIYF